This TCR beta chain was observed in a study of T cell responses to AZD1222 COVID-19 vaccine. Timing groups of about 4 and about 12 weeks for second doses were pooled. The V and J ends lost 1 base and 3 bases respectively, with 10 bases between them. CDR3 length equals 14 residues. Germline CDR1 reads SGHAT; CDR2 reads FQNNGV. TCRdb's table, derived via immunoSEQ multiplex PCR, lists solely in-frame clones and lacks some. In the table there are approximately 150,000 clones, around 84% of which are singletons. This TCR derives from an adult who received the AZD1222 COVID-19 vaccine. This specimen consisted of peripheral blood, obtained 28 days after the second AZD1222 dose. The chain is built from TRBV11-2 and TRBJ2-7, with a weak D call TRBD2 (6 bases). The CDR3 spells CASSLVGGLYEQYF. The CDR3 nucleotides read TGTGCCAGCAGCTTAGTGGGGGGACTCTACGAGCAGTACTTC.